Following are 10 T cell receptor beta chains from one sample sequenced in a study of identical twins. From the 5' RACE reads, TCRdb called clonotypes with MiXCR, one entry per CDR3 protein. Among roughly 1,500,000 distinct CDR3 sequences, around 33% were seen once, and the ten largest hold approximately 0.25%. Sequencing was carried out using cord blood. Source of these receptors: a newborn girl in good health.

CDR3: CSAMYRTALARFF. DNA of the CDR3: TGCAGTGCTATGTACCGGACAGCCCTAGCTCGGTTCTTC. J is TRBJ2-1 and V is TRBV20-1; tentatively, D is TRBD1 (6 bases). The CDR3 covers 13 residues. Germline CDR1 and CDR2: DFQATT and SNEGSKA (reference sequence). The ends were cut back, 4 bases at V and 15 bases at J, with 22 bases in the middle.

A remark on this clonotype: A junction end diverges from the germline sequence, so it may reflect a read error. The genes are TRBV5-1 and TRBJ2-3, with D maybe TRBD1 (6 bases). This CDR3 region has 19 residues. The germline gives CDR1 SGHRS, CDR2 YFSETQ. This CDR3 reads CSSKQLGKTGRLSTDTQYF. The CDR3, as DNA: TGCTCCAGCAAGCAGCTTGGGAAGACAGGCCGCCTGAGCACAGATACGCAGTATTTT.

The gene calls are TRBV6-6 and TRBJ2-2, with D tentatively TRBD2 (5 bases). V was pared by 0 bases and J by 6 bases, with 5 bases between. The CDR3 is 13 residues long. CDR1 is MNHNY and CDR2 is SVGAGI in the germline V gene (reference sequence). DNA for the CDR3: TGTGCCAGCAGTTACTCGAGGGCCGGGGAGCTGTTTTTT. It is translated as CASSYSRAGELFF.

This clonotype was recorded a few times. CDR3 sequence: CAISLLSGNTDTQYF. CDR3 coding DNA: TGTGCCATCAGTCTCTTAAGCGGGAACACAGATACGCAGTATTTT. The genes are TRBV10-3 and TRBJ2-3, with TRBD2 matching 7 bases. Germline loops: CDR1 ENHRY, CDR2 SYGVKD. J gave up 2 bases and V 5 bases, and 7 bases lay outside the gene matches. The CDR3 is made up of 15 amino acids.

This clonotype showed up just once. This sequence joins TRBV10-3 and TRBJ2-7, with D tentatively TRBD2 (6 bases). The CDR3 is 14 amino acids. The germline V and J ends were trimmed by 5 bases and 0 bases, with 11 bases remaining between them. Germline-derived CDR1 and CDR2 are ENHRY and SYGVKD. CDR3 DNA sequence: TGTGCCATCAGTAGGGACTTCCCCTCCTACGAGCAGTACTTC. Protein sequence: CAISRDFPSYEQYF.

The J gene is TRBJ2-1, the V gene TRBV12-3 or TRBV12-4, with D maybe TRBD1 (6 bases). This CDR3 comprises 17 residues. V was pared by 1 base and J by 0 bases, with 13 bases between. DNA for the CDR3: TGTGCCAGCAGTTTAGGGGGGCGTCCGAGCTCCTACAATGAGCAGTTCTTC. Amino acids: CASSLGGRPSSYNEQFF.

V usage is TRBV5-1 and J usage is TRBJ2-5; 11 positions agree with TRBD2. Trimming at V came to 4 bases and at J to 1 base, leaving 9 bases not matched to a gene. This CDR3 is built from 17 residues. The germline gives CDR1 SGHRS, CDR2 YFSETQ. CDR3 amino acids: CASSPKLAGEIQETQYF. The CDR3, as DNA: TGCGCCAGCAGCCCGAAACTAGCGGGGGAAATCCAAGAGACCCAGTACTTC.

V gene TRBV20-1 combines with J gene TRBJ2-3; TRBD2 matches at 7 bases. The CDR3 runs to 15 residues. Trimming took 3 bases from V and 0 from J; bases not matched to a gene: 6. Germline V gives CDR1 DFQATT, CDR2 SNEGSKA (reference sequence). The CDR3 nucleotides read TGCAGTGCTAGGCGGGGGACTCCTAGCACAGATACGCAGTATTTT. Protein sequence: CSARRGTPSTDTQYF.

The CDR3 protein is CSAVHGGPSSYNSPLHF. The CDR3 nucleotides are TGCAGTGCTGTCCACGGGGGCCCCAGCTCCTATAATTCACCCCTCCACTTT. This chain uses TRBV20-1 with TRBJ1-6; a weak D match, TRBD1 (6 bases). Trimming cost V 5 bases and J 0 bases, with 17 bases left between them. This CDR3 contains 17 residues. Looked up from germline, CDR1 is DFQATT and CDR2 is SNEGSKA (reference sequence).

The chain is built from TRBV4-2 and TRBJ2-1; 10 bases align to TRBD2. V dropped 5 bases and J dropped 3; count of bases not matched to a gene: 16. CDR1 is LGHNA and CDR2 is YNFKEQ in the germline V gene. There are 19 residues in the CDR3. For the CDR3, the DNA is TGTGCCAGCAGCGCTAACAGGGGCACTAGCGGGGCCCACTACAATGAGCAGTTCTTC. Amino acids: CASSANRGTSGAHYNEQFF.